This TCR beta chain is from a study of glioma-infiltrating T cells. Amplification of TCR alpha and beta CDR3 regions from RNA used iRepertoire nested multiplex PCR. TCRdb independently ran MiXCR on the multiplex PCR reads; one entry per CDR3 protein. This table has approximately 120,000 distinct CDR3 sequences, around 25% appearing once. Germline V gene lookup returns CDR1 SNHLY and CDR2 FYNNEI. The CDR3 consists of 15 residues. A word on this clonotype: It may be a read error: a sequence one base away is much more abundant.

The sequence was collected from a human donor with low-grade glioma or glioblastoma, undergoing nonglioma brain surgery, or in good health (not recorded which). Source material: glioma tissue, nonneoplastic brain tissue, or PBMCs (not recorded which). This chain uses TRBV2 with TRBJ2-2; TRBD1 is a possible D gene (6 bases). CDR3 bases: TGTGCCAGCAGCCCACAGGGTATTGTCTCCGGGGAGATGTTTTTT. This translates into CASSPQGIVSGEMFF.